This entry features one TCR beta chain sequence. The repertoire was sequenced with immunoSEQ multiplex PCR; TCRdb's copy has only in-frame clones and lacks some. The data contain about 54,000 clones, around nine tenths of them singletons. The data originate from a study of blood T cell repertoires in COVID-19. As for the study in general: The study drew acute and convalescent COVID-19 samples from the United States, Italy and Spain.

The material sequenced was peripheral blood. The origin of this receptor is a woman between 40 and 55 years old with active COVID-19.

The CDR3 loop reads CASSKDSGGLTEAFF. The CDR3 DNA reads TGTGCCAGCAGTAAGGACTCGGGGGGTTTGACTGAAGCTTTCTTT. The chain couples TRBV2 to TRBJ1-1, with D possibly being TRBD1 (5 bases). Germline V gene sequence: CDR1 SNHLY, CDR2 FYNNEI. The CDR3 is made up of 15 amino acids. Trimming cost V 5 bases and J 5 bases, with 18 bases left between them.